One sample yielded the 30 T cell receptor beta chains listed below, sequenced in a study of T cells in women clearing cervical HPV infection. TCRdb's copy holds only in-frame clones and misses some; the assay was immunoSEQ multiplex PCR. The sample spans roughly 40,000 clones; the ten largest clones claim roughly 5%. Sequencing used blood buffy coat. The receptors come from a woman between 18 and 70 years old with a cervical HPV16 infection that either progressed to CIN3+ or cleared (not recorded which).

In regard to this clone: The missing CDR3 end, 3 residues past where the read stops, is filled in from the germline J gene. The chain joins TRBV29-1 to TRBJ1-2, with 7 bases identical to TRBD1. This CDR3 has 15 residues. V lost 7 bases, J lost 4 bases, and 15 bases stayed unmatched. The germline CDR1 and CDR2 sequences are SQVTM and ANQGSEA. CDR3 in amino acids: CSARSGTASSYGYTF. CDR3 DNA, as far as it was read: TGCAGCGCCCGATCCGGGACAGCAAGCTCCTATGGC.

Turning to this clone: The CDR3 end is not reached by the read, which stops 3 residues before it; the germline J gene fills it in. The V and J genes are TRBV28 and TRBJ2-7, with 15 bases aligning to TRBD2. V lost 5 bases and J lost 4; bases outside the gene matches: 6. The CDR3 is 16 amino acids. CDR1 MDHEN and CDR2 SYDVKM come from the germline V gene. The CDR3 sequence is CASSEPGLAGGYEQYF. The DNA read from the CDR3 is TGTGCCAGCAGTGAACCGGGACTAGCGGGGGGATACGAG. The full variable domain, in which reference TRBV28 and TRBJ2-7 provide the parts outside the CDR3, is DVKVTQSSRYLVKRTGEKVFLECVQDMDHENMFWYRQDPGLGLRLIYFSYDVKMKEKGDIPEGYSVSREKKERFSLILESASTNQTSMYLCASSEPGLAGGYEQYFGPGTRLTVT.

CDR3 DNA, as far as it was read: TGCAGTGCTGAGGGACTAGCGGGGAGCTCCTACAATGAG. Translated: CSAEGLAGSSYNE. The whole CDR3 reads CSAEGLAGSSYNEQFF. The V gene is TRBV20-1, the J gene TRBJ2-1, with 13 bases fitting TRBD2. The read ends 3 residues early relative to the CDR3; the germline J gene fills the gap. The germline gives CDR1 DFQATT, CDR2 SNEGSKA (reference sequence). The CDR3 runs 16 residues. With V trimmed by 5 bases and J by 0 bases, 4 bases remained unmatched.

Concerning this clone itself: The read halts 3 residues ahead of the CDR3 end, with the missing end drawn from the germline J gene. The chain recombines TRBV20-1 with TRBJ1-6; tentative D call: TRBD1 (6 bases). V dropped 4 bases and J dropped 0 bases, with 13 bases sitting between them. CDR1 is DFQATT, CDR2 SNEGSKA, per germline (reference sequence). The CDR3 has 16 residues. CDR3 bases read: TGCAGTGCTACTCAGGGGTACCCCTCCTATAATTCACCC. As protein: CSATQGYPSYNSP. The CDR3 in its entirety is CSATQGYPSYNSPLHF.

Note on this clone: The read terminates 3 residues before the CDR3 end, so the remaining end is supplied by the germline J gene. The V and J genes are TRBV5-1 and TRBJ1-1, with D tentatively TRBD1 (5 bases). Germline loops: CDR1 SGHRS, CDR2 YFSETQ. V was clipped by 4 bases and J by 1 base, with 14 bases between them. CDR3 length equals 15 residues. The covered CDR3 bases are TGCGCCAGCAGCCGGGGATCCGGGGGGAACACTGAA. Translated, it gives CASSRGSGGNTE. The whole CDR3 is CASSRGSGGNTEAFF.

A remark on this clone: Read sequence stops 3 residues before the CDR3 end, and the germline J gene provides the missing end. The chain recombines TRBV24-1 with TRBJ2-3, with D possibly matching TRBD1 (6 bases). Between the trimmed V and J ends, which lost 6 bases and 2 bases, there was a span of 11 bases. The germline gives CDR1 KGHDR, CDR2 SFDVKD. This CDR3 contains 14 residues. The covered CDR3 bases are TGTGCCACCAGTACAGGACAGATCACAGATACG. It specifies CATSTGQITDT. The full-length CDR3 reads as CATSTGQITDTQYF.

About this clone: The read gets to within 3 residues of the CDR3 end, and the germline J gene fills in the rest. This chain uses TRBV19 with TRBJ2-7; 10 nucleotides line up with TRBD1. V lost 1 base, J lost 3 bases, and 6 bases stayed unmatched. This CDR3 has 16 amino acids. Looked up from germline, CDR1 is LNHDA and CDR2 is SQIVND (reference sequence). This CDR3 reads CASSIVGRTGGYEQYF. CDR3 bases read: TGTGCCAGTAGTATAGTAGGGAGGACAGGGGGCTACGAG.

A word on this clone: Coverage ceases 3 residues before the CDR3 finishes, and the germline J gene fills in the end. The chain uses TRBV12-3 or TRBV12-4 and TRBJ1-3; 7 bases line up with TRBD1. The CDR3 runs to 15 residues. V shed 2 bases and J 3 bases; nucleotides not matched to a gene: 4. Incomplete CDR3 DNA: TGTGCCAGCAGTTTATTGACAGGGAATGGAAACACC. This sequence encodes CASSLLTGNGNT. The CDR3 as a whole reads CASSLLTGNGNTIYF.

About this clone itself: The read is 3 residues too short to cover the CDR3 end, so that end is filled in from the germline J gene. V is TRBV5-1 and J is TRBJ1-5; 9 nucleotides match TRBD1. Per germline, CDR1 SGHRS and CDR2 YFSETQ. This CDR3 is built from 14 residues. V lost 4 bases and J lost 5; bases outside the gene matches: 4. CDR3 sequence: CASSVGQGDQPQHF. The CDR3 bases that were read are TGCGCCAGCAGCGTGGGACAGGGTGATCAGCCC.

Turning to this clone: The missing CDR3 end, 3 residues past where the read stops, is filled in from the germline J gene. The J gene is TRBJ2-7, the V gene TRBV6-7, with D perhaps TRBD2 (5 bases). TRBV6-7 is given ORF status, its function remaining uncertain. The CDR3 is made up of 12 amino acids. Trimming cost V 9 bases and J 5 bases, with 14 bases left between them. CDR3 DNA, as far as it was read: TGTGCCAGTACCGAACGGGGTCACGAG. Translating it yields CASTERGHE. The full CDR3 reads CASTERGHEQYF.

Concerning this clone: Sequencing ends 3 residues short of the CDR3 end; the germline J gene provides the rest. The chain carries TRBV7-9 and TRBJ2-7; 8 nucleotides line up with TRBD1. The CDR3 runs to 13 residues. The V gene end was trimmed by 10 bases and the J gene end by 4 bases; junction bases not matched to a gene: 9. Germline V lookup: CDR1 SEHNR, CDR2 FQNEAQ (reference sequence). The CDR3 sequence is CATDRQGLYEQYF. The sequenced part of the CDR3 DNA is TGTGCCACCGATAGACAGGGGTTGTACGAG.

A remark on this clone: The missing CDR3 end, 3 residues past where the read stops, is filled in from the germline J gene. This chain links TRBV12-3 or TRBV12-4 with TRBJ2-2; D ambiguous. The CDR3 contains 14 residues. The germline V and J ends were trimmed by 7 bases and 1 base, with 10 bases remaining between them. The CDR3 sequence is CASTPNVNTGELFF. The CDR3 bases that were read are TGTGCCAGCACCCCAAATGTGAACACCGGGGAG.

As regards this clone: The CDR3 end falls 3 residues outside the read, so it is completed with the germline J gene. The genes are TRBV5-1 and TRBJ1-1; D is perhaps TRBD1 (6 bases). The germline V gene has CDR1 SGHRS and CDR2 YFSETQ. The CDR3 is 12 residues long. CDR3 amino acids: CASSLGGQGAFF. The DNA read from the CDR3 is TGCGCCAGCAGCTTGGGGGGGCAGGGT.

Worth noting for this clone: The read terminates 3 residues before the CDR3 end, so the remaining end is supplied by the germline J gene. The rearrangement uses TRBV2 and TRBJ1-1, with D tentatively TRBD1 (6 bases). This CDR3 has 15 residues. CDR1 is SNHLY, CDR2 FYNNEI, per germline. Trimming took 5 bases from V and 1 from J, leaving 14 bases between them. The CDR3 DNA, read in part, is TGTGCCAGCAGTCCCTTCAGGGGCCCGAACACTGAA. Amino acids: CASSPFRGPNTE. The entire CDR3 sequence reads CASSPFRGPNTEAFF.

A note on this clone: The read ends 3 residues early relative to the CDR3; the germline J gene fills the gap. The chain recombines TRBV5-1 with TRBJ1-1; TRBD1 is a possible D gene (6 bases). CDR1 and CDR2 (germline): SGHRS, YFSETQ. V was cut by 5 bases and J by 1 base, with 12 bases left in between. This CDR3 spans 14 amino acids. The CDR3: CASRADSSNTEAFF. The covered CDR3 bases are TGCGCCAGCAGGGCGGACAGCTCGAACACTGAA.

On this clone: The read ends 3 residues before the CDR3 terminus; that terminus is restored from the germline J gene. The chain links TRBV6-1 to TRBJ2-7; TRBD1 aligns across 7 bases. CDR1 and CDR2 (germline): MNHNS, SASEGT. The CDR3 sequence is 19 residues long. The trim removed 0 bases at V and 6 bases at J, leaving 20 bases unmatched. The chain's CDR3 is CASSEAPHRGTRYLSEQYF. The DNA read from the CDR3 is TGTGCCAGCAGTGAAGCCCCACACAGGGGAACCCGCTACTTGAGCGAG.

With regard to this clone: Read coverage stops 3 residues before the CDR3 terminus; the germline J gene supplies the remainder. The rearrangement links TRBV11-2 to TRBJ2-2, with 7 bases aligning to TRBD1. The V gene end was trimmed by 5 bases and the J gene end by 4 bases; junction bases not matched to a gene: 4. CDR3 length equals 14 residues. Germline-derived CDR1 and CDR2 are SGHAT and FQNNGV. The sequenced CDR3 bases are TGTGCCAGCAGCCAGACAGGGCTCACCGGGGAG. Translated, it gives CASSQTGLTGE. In full, the CDR3 is CASSQTGLTGELFF.

As concerns this clone: The CDR3 end lies 3 residues beyond the end of the read and is filled in from the germline J gene. The chain joins TRBV19 to TRBJ2-7; 7 bases are shared with TRBD1. CDR1 and CDR2 from the germline V gene are LNHDA and SQIVND (reference sequence). J lost 0 bases, V lost 3 bases, and 2 bases had no gene match. This CDR3 has 14 residues. CDR3 sequence reads: CASSIGTDSYEQYF. The covered CDR3 bases are TGTGCCAGTAGTATTGGGACAGACTCCTACGAG.

A word on this clone: The CDR3 is cut off 3 residues early in the read; its end comes from the germline J gene. The gene calls are TRBV15 and TRBJ2-3; tentative D call: TRBD2 (6 bases). The V gene's germline CDR1 is LNHNV and CDR2 YYDKDF (reference sequence). Trimming pared 7 bases from V and 1 base from J, leaving 9 bases between. The CDR3 is 13 residues long. The CDR3 protein is CATNPGGTDTQYF. The covered CDR3 bases are TGTGCCACCAACCCGGGGGGCACAGATACG.

About this clone: With the read ending 3 residues before the CDR3 end, the germline J gene is used to fill in that end. This chain uses TRBV20-1 with TRBJ1-2, with 7 bases aligning to TRBD1. The CDR3 is 13 amino acids. Germline-derived CDR1 and CDR2 are DFQATT and SNEGSKA (reference sequence). The ends lost 6 bases at V and 4 bases at J; junction bases unmatched: 8. CDR3 sequence reads: CSAVQGTGYGYTF. The part of the CDR3 DNA that was read is TGCAGTGCAGTACAGGGGACCGGCTATGGC.

Regarding this clone: With the read ending 3 residues before the CDR3 end, the germline J gene is used to fill in that end. The chain is built from TRBV7-9 and TRBJ2-5, with D hard to call. Germline V gene lookup returns CDR1 SEHNR and CDR2 FQNEAQ (reference sequence). The CDR3 sequence is 15 residues long. V lost 8 bases, J lost 2 bases, and 18 bases lay in between. CDR3 region: CASSSLGRQQETQYF. CDR3 DNA, as far as it was read: TGTGCCAGCTCGAGTCTGGGCAGACAACAAGAGACC.

Comments on this clone: The read gets to within 3 residues of the CDR3 end, and the germline J gene fills in the rest. The chain joins TRBV2 to TRBJ2-6; TRBD2 might be the D (7 bases). Germline assignment: CDR1 SNHLY and CDR2 FYNNEI. The CDR3 has 16 amino acids. V was shortened by 5 bases and J by 2 bases, with 13 bases between the two germline ends. CDR3 DNA (partial): TGTGCCAGCAGTCAGATGGGGGGGCCTGGGGCCAACGTC. It is translated as CASSQMGGPGANV. The entire CDR3 protein reads CASSQMGGPGANVLTF.

As for this clone: The missing CDR3 end, 3 residues past where the read stops, is filled in from the germline J gene. The chain carries TRBV18 and TRBJ2-7; TRBD2 might be the D (6 bases). The V end lost 4 bases, the J end lost 5 bases, and 18 bases lay between the germline ends. Germline values: CDR1 KGHSH, CDR2 LQKENI. The CDR3 consists of 15 residues. The CDR3 protein is CASSRSPGPGDEQYF. Incomplete CDR3 DNA: TGTGCCAGCTCACGTAGTCCAGGTCCGGGGGACGAG.

A word on this clone: The CDR3 is cut off 3 residues early in the read; its end comes from the germline J gene. This sequence joins TRBV20-1 and TRBJ2-3; D not certain. The germline CDR1 and CDR2 sequences are DFQATT and SNEGSKA (reference sequence). The ends were cut back, 2 bases at V and 2 bases at J, with 5 bases in the middle. The CDR3 is 12 amino acids. CDR3 loop: CSARINTDTQYF. The sequenced part of the CDR3 DNA is TGCAGTGCTAGAATAAACACAGATACG.

Of note for this clone: Read data end 3 residues before the CDR3 end; the end is taken from the germline J gene. This chain joins TRBV5-1 and TRBJ1-2, with TRBD1 matching over 8 bases. The length of the CDR3 is 15 residues. From germline, CDR1 is SGHRS and CDR2 YFSETQ. V was clipped by 5 bases and J by 2 bases; unmatched bases: 8. The CDR3: CASRSSGQANYGYTF. The sequenced part of the CDR3 DNA is TGCGCCAGCAGATCCTCGGGACAGGCCAACTATGGC.

Details on this clone: Read sequence stops 3 residues before the CDR3 end, and the germline J gene provides the missing end. This chain joins TRBV29-1 and TRBJ2-7; a possible D gene is TRBD2 (6 bases). Trimming removed 4 bases from V and 4 bases from J, with 11 bases in between. Germline V gives CDR1 SQVTM, CDR2 ANQGSEA. The CDR3 extends over 12 amino acids. The covered CDR3 bases are TGCAGCGTTGCCAGGGACTCTTACGAG. It codes for CSVARDSYE. The whole CDR3 region reads CSVARDSYEQYF.

Concerning this clone itself: The junction does not match germline at one end; this may be a read error. The read ends 3 residues before the CDR3 terminus; that terminus is restored from the germline J gene. The chain employs TRBV5-1 and TRBJ2-7; possibly TRBD1 for D (6 bases). The CDR3 runs 14 residues. CDR1 and CDR2 (germline): SGHRS, YFSETQ. The sequenced part of the CDR3 DNA is TGCGCCAGCAGATTGGACAGACCGACCTACGAG. It codes for CASRLDRPTYE. The complete CDR3 protein is CASRLDRPTYEQYF.

Comment on this clone: Coverage ceases 3 residues before the CDR3 finishes, and the germline J gene fills in the end. The chain employs TRBV20-1 and TRBJ2-1, with D unresolved. CDR3 length equals 14 residues. The V and J ends lost 1 base and 6 bases respectively, with 13 bases between them. Germline V CDR1 and CDR2: DFQATT, SNEGSKA (reference sequence). CDR3 loop: CSARAGPNFNEQFF. CDR3 DNA, as far as it was read: TGCAGTGCTAGAGCAGGCCCGAATTTCAATGAG.

A remark on this clone: The CDR3 is cut off 3 residues early in the read; its end comes from the germline J gene. The chain joins TRBV5-1 to TRBJ1-6, with D uncertain. Trimming removed 0 bases from V and 9 bases from J, with 7 bases in between. The CDR3 is 13 residues long. Germline V lookup: CDR1 SGHRS, CDR2 YFSETQ. The CDR3 bases that were read are TGCGCCAGCAGCTTGGACGGTGTTTCACCC. As protein: CASSLDGVSP. The full CDR3 is CASSLDGVSPLHF.

As to this clone: The read finishes 3 residues shy of the CDR3 end, and the germline J gene is used to complete it. The chain couples TRBV5-6 to TRBJ1-1, with D unclear. CDR1 is SGHDT and CDR2 is YYEEEE in the germline V gene. Trimming pared 1 base from V and 6 bases from J, leaving 7 bases between. This CDR3 region has 12 residues. Partial CDR3 DNA: TGTGCCAGCAGCTTGTTAAGGTCTGAA. Translating it yields CASSLLRSE. From start to end, the CDR3 is CASSLLRSEAFF.